This TCR beta chain was captured in a study of cytotoxic CD8 clonotypes in ibrutinib-treated CLL. This clone was seen once. V shed 1 base and J shed 6 bases, with 10 bases lying between them. The CDR3 consists of 13 residues. CDR1 and CDR2 (germline): SGHRS, YFSETQ. Sequencing was performed with immunoSEQ multiplex PCR; in TCRdb, only in-frame clones are kept and a portion is missing. The sample includes over 75,000 clones, approximately 80% seen only once; the top ten take approximately 30%. The specimen comprised PBMCs, sampled after 12 months of ibrutinib treatment. This clonotype originated in a human donor with chronic lymphocytic leukemia. The chain is built from TRBV5-1 and TRBJ1-2, with D tentatively TRBD1 (6 bases). CDR3 sequence reads: CASSLPGDNGYTF. In nucleotides, the CDR3 is TGCGCCAGCAGCTTGCCAGGGGATAATGGCTACACCTTC.